The 3 T cell receptor beta chains below were found in one sample sequenced in a study of identical twins. TCRdb re-called the 5' RACE reads through MiXCR, storing one row per CDR3 protein. The sample has 500,000 to 650,000 distinct CDR3 sequences, roughly 7.2% seen once. This sample was shared with a second study, whose subject was yellow fever vaccine responses in identical twins.

The sequencing sample was made of PBMCs. The receptor source for this set is a woman younger than 30 in good health.

This clonotype was counted many times. The chain has TRBV5-1 and TRBJ2-3; 8 bases map to TRBD1. This CDR3 region has 15 residues. Germline CDR1 and CDR2: SGHRS and YFSETQ. With 4 bases clipped from V and 4 bases from J, the junction kept 8 bases outside the gene matches. CDR3 in DNA: TGCGCCAGCAGCCCCCTACCAGGGGGCGCAGATACGCAGTATTTT. Its translation: CASSPLPGGADTQYF. The full variable domain, with the rest looked up from reference TRBV5-1 and TRBJ2-3, is KAGVTQTPRYLIKTRGQQVTLSCSPISGHRSVSWYQQTPGQGLQFLFEYFSETQRNKGNFPGRFSGRQFSNSRSEMNVSTLELGDSALYLCASSPLPGGADTQYFGPGTRLTVL.

This clonotype was recorded many times. V usage is TRBV25-1 and J usage is TRBJ1-5; unclear D gene. The CDR3 is 12 amino acids. CDR1 and CDR2 from the germline V gene are MGHDK and SYGVNS. Trimming shortened V by 6 bases and J by 6 bases, and 9 bases separated the two germline ends. CDR3: CASRNGGQPQHF. In DNA, the CDR3 is TGTGCCAGCAGGAATGGTGGTCAGCCCCAGCATTTT. The full variable domain, its missing parts supplied by reference TRBV25-1 and TRBJ1-5, is EADIYQTPRYLVIGTGKKITLECSQTMGHDKMYWYQQDPGMELHLIHYSYGVNSTEKGDLSSESTVSRIRTEHFPLTLESARPSHTSQYLCASRNGGQPQHFGDGTRLSIL.

J is TRBJ2-1 and V is TRBV15; tentative D call: TRBD2 (6 bases). With 1 base removed from V and 5 bases from J, the gap between germline ends came to 15 bases. Germline V lookup: CDR1 LNHNV, CDR2 YYDKDF (reference sequence). The CDR3 is made up of 16 amino acids. CDR3 coding DNA: TGTGCCACCAGCAGAGCCCCGTGGCGGGACCACAATGAGCAGTTCTTC. This sequence encodes CATSRAPWRDHNEQFF.